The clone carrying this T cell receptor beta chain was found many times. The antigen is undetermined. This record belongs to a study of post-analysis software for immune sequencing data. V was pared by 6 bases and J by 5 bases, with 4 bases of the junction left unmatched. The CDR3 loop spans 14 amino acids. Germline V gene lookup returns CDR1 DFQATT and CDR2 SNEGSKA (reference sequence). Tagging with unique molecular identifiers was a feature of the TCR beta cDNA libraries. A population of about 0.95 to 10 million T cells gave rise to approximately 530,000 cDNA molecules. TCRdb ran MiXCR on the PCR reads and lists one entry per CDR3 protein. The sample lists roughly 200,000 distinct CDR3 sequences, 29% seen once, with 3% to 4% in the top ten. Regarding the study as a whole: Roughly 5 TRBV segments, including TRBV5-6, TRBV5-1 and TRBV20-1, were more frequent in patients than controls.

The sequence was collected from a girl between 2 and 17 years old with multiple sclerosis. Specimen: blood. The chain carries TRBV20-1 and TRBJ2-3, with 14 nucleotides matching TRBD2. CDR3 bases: TGCAGTGCAGCGGGACTAGCGGGAGTAGATACGCAGTATTTT. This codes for CSAAGLAGVDTQYF.